This TCR beta chain was recorded in a study of blood T cell repertoires in COVID-19. The table came from immunoSEQ multiplex PCR; TCRdb's copy has only in-frame clones and leaves some out. The sample shows almost 500,000 clones, roughly nine tenths of them seen only once. This study enrolled people aged roughly 18 to 100 from around 25 US geographic areas. CDR3 length equals 15 residues. The junction had 8 bases not matched to a gene; V was cut back by 0 bases and J by 7 bases. Looked up from germline, CDR1 is MNHEY and CDR2 is SMNVEV (reference sequence). This TCR derives from a woman aged 55-69 years who had recovered from COVID-19. This sequence joins TRBV27 and TRBJ1-2, with 7 bases identical to TRBD1. The sequenced sample consisted of PBMCs or T cells enriched from blood (not recorded which). The CDR3, as DNA: TGTGCCAGCAGTTTATCGACCGGGACAGAAAGTGGCTACACCTTC. This translates into CASSLSTGTESGYTF.